This TCR beta chain was sequenced for a study of cytomegalovirus exposure and HLA in healthy donors (dated by TCRdb to 2017 to 2019). With regard to the full study: According to an earlier analysis of 550 to 700 of the donors, roughly 180 million T cells yielded 90 million to 140 million unique TCR beta sequences and 276 Gb of sequence data. A later analysis re-examined previously published TCR beta repertoires from about 700 donors and added high-resolution HLA genotyping to investigate patterns of TCR occurrence. Along with the 666-subject first cohort, a separate validation cohort of around 110 different subjects was used. To decide whether each TCR beta V gene segment behaved as functional or pseudogenic, an earlier analysis of over 500 of the donors relied on high-throughput TCR beta sequencing. HLA typing included class I and class II loci at four-digit resolution. Every repertoire in the discovery cohort had been generated on one and the same sequencing platform. An early release that covered some 640 HLA-typed donors contained 300 to 350 gigabases of sequencing data and 65 million to 100 million unique TCR sequences. High-throughput TCR immunosequencing, statistical association of individual TCRs with disease status, and machine learning were combined to predict cytomegalovirus infection status. A later genetic analysis used genome-wide SNP genotypes for about 60% of the roughly 700 donors, treating that subset as a discovery cohort. Using immunosequencing, the study profiled T cell repertoires from fewer than 850 subjects and related those repertoires to cytomegalovirus serostatus. Of the approximately 400 genotyped donors, around 81% fell in the genetic ancestry cluster associated with self-reported Caucasian donors. The study was designed to test whether signatures of past pathogen exposure could be identified by cataloging public T cell receptors. On average, roughly 250,000 unique TCR beta nucleotide sequences were sequenced per donor among a few hundred genotyped donors of the cohort, with around 19% of those sequences being non-productive. Donor age, sex, ethnicity and CMV serostatus were collected together with the repertoire data. Rather than drawing on any new phenotypic data, the later analysis identified candidate immune exposures from TCR beta sequences and the way those sequences occurred across donors. Typing coverage differed by locus: A, B, C, DRB1 and DQB1 were typed in roughly 629-630 donors, DQA1 in 500 to 550, DPA1 in over 600, and DPB1 in 450 to 490. Several DR-DQ haplotypes were treated as single units for association and clustering because of strong linkage in the cohort. Study-wide conclusions, independent of this receptor: Because the 87-base-pair reads could not distinguish some IMGT-functional V segments, including TRBV6-2 and TRBV6-3, those segments were excluded. According to a later analysis, most CMV-associated TCR beta chains appeared to be HLA-restricted, and the HLA associations seemed to be driven largely by CMV exposure. V-gene and J-gene trimming of TCR beta chains was associated with a missense DCLRE1C variant in a later genetic analysis, and the association was replicated in an independent cohort. A cluster of highly shared sequence variants was judged likely to represent a technical artifact of the sequencing pipeline. Presence/absence analyses assumed roughly uniform sequencing depth across donors, an assumption that may not hold. Because HLA typing was unavailable for some donors at each locus, only the typed subset was used in association tests. Compared with the 666-donor mean, donors in an Asian-associated ancestry cluster had fewer N-insertions in productive TCRs, according to a later genetic analysis. In an earlier analysis of some 500 of the donors, most TCR beta V segments were observed in productive rearrangements about 87% or about 30% of the time, broadly matching IMGT annotations. Linkage disequilibrium might explain the correlated functional status among segregating V segments, but an unknown experimental factor could not be excluded. Specific HLA alleles were associated with roughly 16,000 TCR beta sequences at a false discovery rate of 0.05 in a later analysis. While some public TCRs were present in many individuals, most TCR sequences turned up only very rarely across donors. About 17 rarely observed V segments, including chromosome 9 orphons, were excluded from the earlier analysis of about 500 of the donors because counts were too low. In the study, around 160 TCR beta chains were listed as associated with cytomegalovirus. The classifier was reported to diagnose cytomegalovirus status with high specificity and sensitivity in both the original cohort and the validation cohort. It was suggested by the authors that the approach could potentially be generalized to other disease states and immunological phenotypes. According to a later analysis, TCR association rates differed among HLA loci, with DRB1 alleles showing the most associated TCRs and HLA-C alleles showing the fewest. A further reported finding was that TCR beta sequences accurately predicted the HLA-A and HLA-B alleles for most subjects in the first cohort. Immune exposure information for the cohort was limited to CMV serostatus. When HLA alleles, especially DR and DQ, strongly co-occurred, TCR associations were difficult to assign to individual alleles. According to a later analysis, parvovirus B19, influenza, CMV and Epstein-Barr virus appeared linked to several top co-occurrence clusters. This cohort had only TCR beta chains sequenced, and the lack of alpha or paired-chain data limited which features could be detected. In a later analysis, HLA-associated TCR beta chains showed more clonal expansion and lower generation probabilities than non-associated chains that were equally common. A few of the identified cytomegalovirus-associated TCR beta chains were confirmed in vitro to be specific for cytomegalovirus antigens.

Libraries were prepared through the immunoSEQ multiplex PCR assay. For the multiplex PCR, a mixture combining 60 forward primers for TCR Vbeta segments and 13 reverse primers for TCR Jbeta segments was used. The CDR3 region of rearranged TCR beta genes was amplified from genomic DNA by a multiplex PCR assay. On the Illumina HiSeq System, the amplified TCR beta libraries were sequenced as 87-base-pair reads. In the source study's methods: In a later analysis, about 80 million unique TCR beta chains were counted across the 500 to 700 repertoires, and some 10 million of these chains were shared by at least two donors. Raw reads were error-corrected and collapsed into unique sequences by a nearest-neighbor algorithm in which closely related sequences were merged to remove PCR and sequencing errors. To assign V, D and J gene segments, CDR3 sequences were aligned to IMGT reference sequences. For a sequence to be retained, at least a six-nucleotide match to both a V gene segment and a J gene segment was required. Rearrangements were called productive when the CDR3 lacked stop codons and stayed in frame with V and J; all others were non-productive. CDR3 was defined by IMGT convention, running from the second conserved V-encoded cysteine to the conserved J-encoded phenylalanine. In an earlier analysis of some 550 of the donors, sequences lacking an unambiguous match to a single V gene segment were excluded. In an earlier analysis of approximately 590 of the donors, a V segment was called functional when productive rearrangements were above 56.7%, and segregating when the standard deviation between donors exceeded 5%. A statistical classification framework was built to diagnose cytomegalovirus status from the catalog of TCR beta chain sequences. In a later analysis, V and J genes were assigned by comparing TCR nucleotide sequences against IMGT/GENE-DB human TR gene sequences. A later analysis assigned CDR3 sequences and most-parsimonious VDJ recombination scenarios with the TCRdist pipeline. In a later analysis, each TCR beta chain was defined by its CDR3 amino acid sequence together with its V-gene family, and reads lacking a unique V-gene family were excluded. In a later analysis, 450 to 600 highly shared, low-generation-probability nucleotide sequences were removed to address suspected cross-contamination and a sequencing artifact. For each public chain, a later analysis derived a clonal expansion index from normalized ranks of inferred template counts within each repertoire. In a later analysis, generation probabilities were computed using a VDJ recombination model fitted to out-of-frame rearrangements, and the results were checked against IGoR. In a later analysis, hypergeometric tests were used to score TCR-TCR, TCR-HLA and TCR-CMV co-occurrence, with a repertoire-size bias correction applied to TCR pairs. To estimate false discovery rates, a later analysis permuted the HLA or CMV assignments 20 times. In a later analysis, co-occurring TCRs were grouped using DBSCAN, and TCRdist sequence similarity was added for clustering within HLA-allele-positive subsets. Repertoires with fewer than 30,000 or more than 120,000 public chains were left out of co-occurrence clustering, as were about 5 repertoires with anomalous nucleotide sharing. Not all clones reach the TCRdb copy of this immuneACCESS table, which keeps in-frame sequences only. Checked studies attribute under half of the gap to unresolved V genes and leave the rest unexplained. The DNA gave D and trimming, while V, J and clone size come from that table. The sample data list about 160,000 clones, and roughly 79% of these were observed just once. The ten biggest clones cover roughly 1.6% of the sample.

Taken from the germline V gene, the CDR1 and CDR2 loops are SGHTA and FQGNSA. The CDR3 covers 13 residues, taking in both the cysteine and the phenylalanine. The read is trimmed to its CDR3 DNA, 39 bases read in frame from base 1. V loses 5 bases, J loses 4 bases, and the germline ends lie 9 bases apart. In total, fewer than 750 healthy bone marrow donors made up the cohort. Cohort members were all nominally healthy when sampled, although unrecorded immune exposures were likely present. The donor tested CMV seronegative and was one of the 352 seronegative cohort members. A peripheral blood sample was collected from each donor, and TCR beta sequencing was performed on peripheral blood mononuclear cells. The Qiagen DNeasy Blood Extraction Kit was used to extract genomic DNA from the blood cell samples. Notes on this clone: Its antigen is not yet known. No base quality information exists; no much larger clone differs at one position.

The receptor chain draws on TRBV7-2 and TRBJ1-3; the D gene is perhaps TRBD1, from 6 matching bases. Sequencing was carried out using PBMCs. The TCR sequence derives from a man aged 40-55 years in good health and CMV-seronegative. DNA sequence: TGTGCCAGCAGCCCAGGACAGGGAAACACCATATATTTT. The resulting protein is CASSPGQGNTIYF.